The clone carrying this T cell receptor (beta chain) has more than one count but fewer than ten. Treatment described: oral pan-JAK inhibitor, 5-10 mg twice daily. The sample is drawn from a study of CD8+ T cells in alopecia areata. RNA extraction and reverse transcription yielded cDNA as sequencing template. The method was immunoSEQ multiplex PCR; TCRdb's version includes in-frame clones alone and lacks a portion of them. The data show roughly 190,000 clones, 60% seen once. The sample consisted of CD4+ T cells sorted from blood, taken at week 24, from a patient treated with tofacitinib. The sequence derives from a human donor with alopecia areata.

The CDR3 DNA reads as TGTGCCTGGAGTATAGGTGGCAATCAGCCCCAGCATTTT. This gives the protein CAWSIGGNQPQHF. This chain uses TRBV30 with TRBJ1-5; no clear D gene. The CDR3 loop spans 13 amino acids. The V end lost 2 bases, the J end lost 2 bases, and 7 bases lay between the germline ends. The germline CDR1 and CDR2 sequences are GTSNPN and SVGIG (reference sequence).